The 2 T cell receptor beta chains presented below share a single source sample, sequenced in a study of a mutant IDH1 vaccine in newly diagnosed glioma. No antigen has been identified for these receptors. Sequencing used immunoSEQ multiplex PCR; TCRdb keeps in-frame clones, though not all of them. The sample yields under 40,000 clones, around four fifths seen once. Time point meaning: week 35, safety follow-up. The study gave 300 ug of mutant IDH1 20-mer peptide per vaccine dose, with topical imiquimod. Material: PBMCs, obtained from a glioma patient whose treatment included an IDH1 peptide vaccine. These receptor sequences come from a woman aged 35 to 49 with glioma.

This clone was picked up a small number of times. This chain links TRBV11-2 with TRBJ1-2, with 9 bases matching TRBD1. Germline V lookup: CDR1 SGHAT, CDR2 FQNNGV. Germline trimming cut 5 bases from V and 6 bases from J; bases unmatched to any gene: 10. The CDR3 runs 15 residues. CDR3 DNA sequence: TGTGCCAGCAGCCTAGGGACAGGGTTGTTGGATGGCTACACCTTC. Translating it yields CASSLGTGLLDGYTF.

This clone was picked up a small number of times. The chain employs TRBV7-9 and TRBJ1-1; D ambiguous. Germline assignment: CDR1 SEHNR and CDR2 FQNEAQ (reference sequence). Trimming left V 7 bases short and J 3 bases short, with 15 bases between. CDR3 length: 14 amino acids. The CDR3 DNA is TGTGCCAGCACCTCCGGTCGGTTCGACACTGAAGCTTTCTTT. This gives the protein CASTSGRFDTEAFF.